Each of the 5 T cell receptor beta chains below was sequenced from the same sample in a study of cytomegalovirus exposure and HLA in healthy donors. 60 Vbeta and 13 Jbeta primers were used in PCR. Only in-frame clones appear in the TCRdb table, and some are missing; sequencing was by immunoSEQ multiplex PCR. The sample includes over 85,000 clones, over 80% of them seen just once. Sequenced: PBMCs. The receptors derive from a man aged 40-50 years in good health and CMV-seronegative.

The chain recombines TRBV11-1 with TRBJ2-2, with D perhaps TRBD2 (7 bases). V lost 5 bases, J lost 4 bases, and 17 bases lay in between. Germline V gene data show CDR1 as SGHAT and CDR2 as FQDESV (reference sequence). CDR3 length equals 16 residues. The CDR3 DNA follows: TGTGCCAGCAGCCCACGTGGGGGGGCGTTCACCGGGGAGCTGTTTTTT. Residues: CASSPRGGAFTGELFF.

As regards this clone: At one of its ends the junction is not consistent with the germline gene, which may arise from a read error. V is TRBV7-9 and J is TRBJ2-2; D perhaps matches TRBD2 (5 bases). CDR1 is SEHNR, CDR2 FQNEAQ, per germline (reference sequence). The CDR3 length is 16 residues. This chain's CDR3 is CSSSLVSRGPTGELFF. The CDR3 bases are TGTTCCAGCAGCTTAGTCTCGAGAGGGCCCACCGGGGAGCTGTTTTTT.

The chain has TRBV19 and TRBJ2-7, with D maybe TRBD2 (5 bases). Germline V gene sequence: CDR1 LNHDA, CDR2 SQIVND (reference sequence). The ends were cut back, 1 base at V and 2 bases at J, with 15 bases in the middle. The CDR3 runs to 16 residues. The CDR3 coding sequence is TGTGCCAGTAGTATAGCCTGGGCGGAGGTTCCCTACGAGCAGTACTTC. This sequence encodes CASSIAWAEVPYEQYF.

CDR3 coding DNA: TGTGCCAGCAGTTACTCGGCAGGGGGCCCATACGAGCAGTACTTC. Translation gives CASSYSAGGPYEQYF. The chain recombines TRBV6-6 with TRBJ2-7; TRBD1 aligns across 8 bases. The V gene's germline CDR1 is MNHNY and CDR2 SVGAGI (reference sequence). Trimming took 0 bases from V and 4 from J; bases not matched to a gene: 5. The CDR3 is 15 amino acids.

This chain joins TRBV5-4 and TRBJ2-2; 7 bases are shared with TRBD1. The V and J ends lost 4 bases and 6 bases, in that order; junction bases with no gene match: 6. The length of the CDR3 is 14 residues. CDR1 is SGHNT and CDR2 is YYREEE in the germline V gene (reference sequence). The CDR3 bases are TGTGCCAGCAGCGCGCCTCAGGGGGCCGGGGAGCTGTTTTTT. This codes for CASSAPQGAGELFF.